The entry below gives a single TCR beta chain sequence along with its context. Its antigen is unknown. In the PCR, 60 Vbeta and 13 Jbeta primers were used. Only in-frame clones appear in the TCRdb table, and some are missing; sequencing was by immunoSEQ multiplex PCR. The sample holds 99,000 or so clones, approximately 72% seen once. The data stem from a study of cytomegalovirus exposure and HLA in healthy donors. The wider study: In an earlier analysis, 95 million to 140 million unique TCR beta sequences were found from some 170 million T cells.

Per germline, CDR1 LNHDA and CDR2 SQIVND (reference sequence). V was clipped by 5 bases and J by 2 bases; unmatched bases: 12. This CDR3 is 18 amino acids long. Study results and limitations: As a later analysis showed, a missense DCLRE1C variant was linked to trimming of TCR beta V- and J-genes. 16,951 TCR beta sequences were associated with HLA alleles at 0.05 false discovery rate in a later analysis. The study found most TCR sequences rare, yet found some public TCRs in many donors.

Sample: PBMCs. The V call is TRBV19, the J call TRBJ1-5, with 10 bases identical to TRBD1. The receptor's source is a man aged 25-45 years in good health and CMV-seronegative. The CDR3 sequence: CASSPSRGTGAGNQPQHF. The CDR3 bases are TGTGCCAGTAGTCCTTCGAGGGGGACAGGGGCAGGCAATCAGCCCCAGCATTTT. Variable domain in full (rest from reference TRBV19 and TRBJ1-5): DGGITQSPKYLFRKEGQNVTLSCEQNLNHDAMYWYRQDPGQGLRLIYYSQIVNDFQKGDIAEGYSVSREKKESFPLTVTSAQKNPTAFYLCASSPSRGTGAGNQPQHFGDGTRLSIL.